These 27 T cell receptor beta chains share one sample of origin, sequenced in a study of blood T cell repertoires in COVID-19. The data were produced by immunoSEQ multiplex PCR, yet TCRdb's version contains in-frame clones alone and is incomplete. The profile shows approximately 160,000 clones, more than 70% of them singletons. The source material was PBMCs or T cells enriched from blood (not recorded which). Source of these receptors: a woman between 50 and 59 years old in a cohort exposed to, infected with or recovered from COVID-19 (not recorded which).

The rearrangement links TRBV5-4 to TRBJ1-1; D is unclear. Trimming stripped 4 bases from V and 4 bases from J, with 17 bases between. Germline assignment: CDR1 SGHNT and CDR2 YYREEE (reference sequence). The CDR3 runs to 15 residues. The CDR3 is CASSATTSGSTEAFF. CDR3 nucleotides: TGTGCCAGCAGCGCGACAACAAGCGGCTCCACTGAAGCTTTCTTT.

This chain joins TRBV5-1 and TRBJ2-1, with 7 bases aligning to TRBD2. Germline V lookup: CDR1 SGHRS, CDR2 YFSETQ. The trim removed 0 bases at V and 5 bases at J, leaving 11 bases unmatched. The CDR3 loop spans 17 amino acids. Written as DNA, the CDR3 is TGCGCCAGCAGCTTGGTTGACGGGGGGTCTTATAACAATGAGCAGTTCTTC. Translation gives CASSLVDGGSYNNEQFF.

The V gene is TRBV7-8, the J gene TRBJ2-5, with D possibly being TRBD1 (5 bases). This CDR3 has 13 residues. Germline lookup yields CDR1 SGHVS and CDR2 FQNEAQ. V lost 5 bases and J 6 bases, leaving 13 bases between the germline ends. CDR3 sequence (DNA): TGTGCCAGCAGCCCATATCAGGGAAAGACCCAGTACTTC. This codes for CASSPYQGKTQYF.

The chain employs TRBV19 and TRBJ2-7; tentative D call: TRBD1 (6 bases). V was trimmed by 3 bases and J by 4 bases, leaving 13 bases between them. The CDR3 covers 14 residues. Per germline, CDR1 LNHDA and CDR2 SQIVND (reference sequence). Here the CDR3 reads CASSMAGRGYEQYF. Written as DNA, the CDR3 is TGTGCCAGTAGTATGGCCGGCAGGGGTTACGAGCAGTACTTC.

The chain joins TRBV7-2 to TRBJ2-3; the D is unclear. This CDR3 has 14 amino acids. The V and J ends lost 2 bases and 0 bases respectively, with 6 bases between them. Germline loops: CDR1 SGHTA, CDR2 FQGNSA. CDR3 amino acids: CASSLIVSTDTQYF. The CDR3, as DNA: TGTGCCAGCAGCTTAATCGTGAGCACAGATACGCAGTATTTT.

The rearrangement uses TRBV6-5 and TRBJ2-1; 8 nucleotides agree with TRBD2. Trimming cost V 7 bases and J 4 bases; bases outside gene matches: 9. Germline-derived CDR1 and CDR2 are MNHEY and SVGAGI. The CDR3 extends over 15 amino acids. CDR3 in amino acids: CASNLAGGLYNEQFF. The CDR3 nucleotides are TGTGCCAGCAACTTGGCGGGAGGATTATACAATGAGCAGTTCTTC.

In nucleotides, the CDR3 is TGTGCCAGCAGGGAAGGGGGAGGGGGGCATGGAACTGAAGCTTTCTTT. Amino acid sequence: CASREGGGGHGTEAFF. This sequence joins TRBV28 and TRBJ1-1; D is possibly TRBD1 (6 bases). The ends were cut back, 6 bases at V and 5 bases at J, with 22 bases in the middle. This CDR3 region has 16 residues. The germline V gene has CDR1 MDHEN and CDR2 SYDVKM.

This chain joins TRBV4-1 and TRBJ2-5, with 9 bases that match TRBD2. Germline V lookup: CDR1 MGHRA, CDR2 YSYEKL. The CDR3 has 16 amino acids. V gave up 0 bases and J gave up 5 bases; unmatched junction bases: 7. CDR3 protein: CASSQDVTSGRETQYF. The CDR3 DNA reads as TGCGCCAGCAGCCAAGATGTGACTAGCGGCCGGGAGACCCAGTACTTC.

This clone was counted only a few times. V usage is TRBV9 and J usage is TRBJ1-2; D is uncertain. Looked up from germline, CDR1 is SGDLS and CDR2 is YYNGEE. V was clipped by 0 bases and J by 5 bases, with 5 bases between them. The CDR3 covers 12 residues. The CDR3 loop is CASSVDSYGYTF. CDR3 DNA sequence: TGTGCCAGCAGCGTAGACAGTTATGGCTACACCTTC.

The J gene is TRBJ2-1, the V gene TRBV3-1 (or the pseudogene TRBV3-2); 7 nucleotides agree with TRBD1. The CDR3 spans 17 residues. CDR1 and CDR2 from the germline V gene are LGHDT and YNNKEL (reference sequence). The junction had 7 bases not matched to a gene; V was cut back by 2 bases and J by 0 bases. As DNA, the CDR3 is TGTGCCAGCAGCCAACTATTCACAGGGGTCTCCTACAATGAGCAGTTCTTC. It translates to CASSQLFTGVSYNEQFF.

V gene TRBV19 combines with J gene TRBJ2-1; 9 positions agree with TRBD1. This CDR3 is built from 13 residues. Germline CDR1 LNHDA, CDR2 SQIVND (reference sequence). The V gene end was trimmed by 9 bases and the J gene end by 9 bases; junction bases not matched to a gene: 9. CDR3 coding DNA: TGTGCCAGCATGGACAGGGGCTACGGTGAGCAGTTCTTC. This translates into CASMDRGYGEQFF.

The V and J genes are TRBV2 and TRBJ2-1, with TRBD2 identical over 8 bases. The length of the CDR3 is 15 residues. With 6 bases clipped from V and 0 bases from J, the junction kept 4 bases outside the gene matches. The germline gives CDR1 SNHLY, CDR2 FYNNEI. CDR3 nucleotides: TGTGCCAGCAGAACTAGCGGAAGCTCCTACAATGAGCAGTTCTTC. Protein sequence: CASRTSGSSYNEQFF.

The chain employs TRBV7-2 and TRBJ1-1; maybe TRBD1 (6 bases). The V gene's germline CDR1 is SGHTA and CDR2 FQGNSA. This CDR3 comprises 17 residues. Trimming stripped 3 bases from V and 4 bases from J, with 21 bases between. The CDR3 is CASSFRVLGGQGTEAFF. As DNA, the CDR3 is TGTGCCAGCAGCTTCAGAGTCCTCGGGGGGCAAGGCACTGAAGCTTTCTTT.

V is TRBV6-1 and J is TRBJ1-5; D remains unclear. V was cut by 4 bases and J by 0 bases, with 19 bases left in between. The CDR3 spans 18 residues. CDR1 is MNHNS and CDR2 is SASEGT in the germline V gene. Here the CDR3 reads CASSAPGKTPYSNQPQHF. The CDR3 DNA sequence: TGTGCCAGCAGTGCTCCTGGTAAGACACCTTATAGCAATCAGCCCCAGCATTTT.

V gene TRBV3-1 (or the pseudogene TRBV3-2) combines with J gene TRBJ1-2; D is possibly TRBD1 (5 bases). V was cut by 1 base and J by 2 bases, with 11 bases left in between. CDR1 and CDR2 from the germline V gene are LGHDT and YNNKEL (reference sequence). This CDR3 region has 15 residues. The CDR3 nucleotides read TGTGCCAGCAGCCAAGCCCCCCGACAGAACTATGGCTACACCTTC. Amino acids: CASSQAPRQNYGYTF.

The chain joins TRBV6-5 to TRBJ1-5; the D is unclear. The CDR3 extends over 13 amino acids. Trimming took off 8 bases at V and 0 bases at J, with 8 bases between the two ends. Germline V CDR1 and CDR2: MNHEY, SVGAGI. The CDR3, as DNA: TGTGCCAGCTGGGCCAGTAGCAATCAGCCCCAGCATTTT. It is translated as CASWASSNQPQHF.

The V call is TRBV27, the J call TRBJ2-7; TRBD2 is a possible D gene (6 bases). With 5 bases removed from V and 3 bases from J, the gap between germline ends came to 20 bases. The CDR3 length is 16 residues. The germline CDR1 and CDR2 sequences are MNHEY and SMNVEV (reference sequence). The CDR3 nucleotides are TGTGCCAGCAGTCCCTACACGGGCGGGACCAACTACGAGCAGTACTTC. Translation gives CASSPYTGGTNYEQYF.

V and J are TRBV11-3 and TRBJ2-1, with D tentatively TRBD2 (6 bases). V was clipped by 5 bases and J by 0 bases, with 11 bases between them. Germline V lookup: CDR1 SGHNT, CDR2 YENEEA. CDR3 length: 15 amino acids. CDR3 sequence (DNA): TGTGCCAGCAGCCTAGGGACTCACTCCTACAATGAGCAGTTCTTC. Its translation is CASSLGTHSYNEQFF.

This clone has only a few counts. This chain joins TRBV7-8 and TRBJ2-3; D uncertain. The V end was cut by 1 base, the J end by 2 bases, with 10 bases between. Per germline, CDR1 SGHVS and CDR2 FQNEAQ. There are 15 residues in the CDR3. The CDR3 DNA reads TGTGCCAGCAGCTTAGGGCGGCATAACACAGATACGCAGTATTTT. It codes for CASSLGRHNTDTQYF.

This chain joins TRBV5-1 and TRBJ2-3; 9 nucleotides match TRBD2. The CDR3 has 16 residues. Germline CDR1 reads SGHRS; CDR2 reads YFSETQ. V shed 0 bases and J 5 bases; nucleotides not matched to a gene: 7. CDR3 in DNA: TGCGCCAGCAGCTTGGCCGGGACTAGCCCTGAAGATACGCAGTATTTT. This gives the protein CASSLAGTSPEDTQYF. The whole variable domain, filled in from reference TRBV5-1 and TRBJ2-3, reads KAGVTQTPRYLIKTRGQQVTLSCSPISGHRSVSWYQQTPGQGLQFLFEYFSETQRNKGNFPGRFSGRQFSNSRSEMNVSTLELGDSALYLCASSLAGTSPEDTQYFGPGTRLTVL.

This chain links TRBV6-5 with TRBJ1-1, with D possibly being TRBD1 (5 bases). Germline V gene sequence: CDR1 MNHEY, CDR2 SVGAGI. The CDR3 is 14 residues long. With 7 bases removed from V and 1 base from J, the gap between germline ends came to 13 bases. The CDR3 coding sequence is TGTGCCAGCATACAGTGGAGGGGGAACACTGAAGCTTTCTTT. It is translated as CASIQWRGNTEAFF.

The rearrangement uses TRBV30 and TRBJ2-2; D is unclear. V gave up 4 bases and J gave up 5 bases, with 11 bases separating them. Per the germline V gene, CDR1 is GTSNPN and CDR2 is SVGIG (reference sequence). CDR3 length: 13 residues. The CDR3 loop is CAWIPLRTGELFF. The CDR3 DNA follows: TGTGCCTGGATTCCCCTGCGAACCGGGGAGCTGTTTTTT.

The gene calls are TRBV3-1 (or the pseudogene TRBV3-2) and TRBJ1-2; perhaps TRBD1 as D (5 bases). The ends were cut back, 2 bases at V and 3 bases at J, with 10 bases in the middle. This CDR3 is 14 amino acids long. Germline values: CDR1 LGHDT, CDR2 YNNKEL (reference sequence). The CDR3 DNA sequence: TGTGCCAGCAGCCAAAAGGGACTGTACTATGGCTACACCTTC. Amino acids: CASSQKGLYYGYTF.

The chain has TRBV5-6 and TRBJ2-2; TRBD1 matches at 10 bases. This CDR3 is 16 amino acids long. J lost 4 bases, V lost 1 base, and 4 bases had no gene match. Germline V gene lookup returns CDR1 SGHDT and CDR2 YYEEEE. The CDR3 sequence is CASSLIGQGVTGELFF. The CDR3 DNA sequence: TGTGCCAGCAGCTTGATAGGACAGGGGGTCACCGGGGAGCTGTTTTTT.

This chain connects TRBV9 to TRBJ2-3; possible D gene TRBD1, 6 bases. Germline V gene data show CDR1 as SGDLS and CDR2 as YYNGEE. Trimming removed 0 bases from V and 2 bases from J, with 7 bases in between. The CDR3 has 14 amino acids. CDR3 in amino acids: CASSVGTDTDTQYF. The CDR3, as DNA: TGTGCCAGCAGCGTAGGGACAGACACAGATACGCAGTATTTT.

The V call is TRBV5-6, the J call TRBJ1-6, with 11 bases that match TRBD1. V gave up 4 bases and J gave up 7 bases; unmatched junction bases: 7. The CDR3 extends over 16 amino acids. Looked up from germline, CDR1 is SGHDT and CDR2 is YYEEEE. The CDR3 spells CASSGRTGGWNSPLHF. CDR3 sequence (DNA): TGTGCCAGCAGCGGGCGGACAGGGGGCTGGAATTCACCCCTCCACTTT.

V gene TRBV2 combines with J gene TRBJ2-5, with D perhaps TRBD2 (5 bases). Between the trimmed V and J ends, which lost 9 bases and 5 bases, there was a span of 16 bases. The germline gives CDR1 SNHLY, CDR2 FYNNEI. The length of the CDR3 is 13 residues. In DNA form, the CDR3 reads TGTGCCAGTCAACGGACTCACAAGGAGACCCAGTACTTC. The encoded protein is CASQRTHKETQYF.